One sample yielded the 9 T cell receptor beta chains listed below, sequenced in a study of blood T cell repertoires in COVID-19. The table came from immunoSEQ multiplex PCR; TCRdb's copy has only in-frame clones and leaves some out. The sample records 200,000 to 250,000 clones, roughly 86% being singletons. Material for sequencing was peripheral blood. Every receptor here comes from a woman aged 45 to 65 with COVID-19, enrolled during active disease.

In DNA, the CDR3 is TGTGCCAGCAGTCCCCTAACGGCCGGGAGGCAGCCCCAGCATTTT. Translation gives CASSPLTAGRQPQHF. The rearrangement links TRBV6-6 to TRBJ1-5; D is uncertain. Germline V CDR1 and CDR2: MNHNY, SVGAGI (reference sequence). V lost 5 bases and J 7 bases, leaving 18 bases between the germline ends. The CDR3 is 15 residues long.

This chain uses TRBV4-2 with TRBJ2-1; D may be TRBD2 (7 bases). Germline CDR1 and CDR2: LGHNA and YNFKEQ. Trimming shortened V by 5 bases and J by 0 bases, and 20 bases separated the two germline ends. The CDR3 runs to 18 residues. CDR3 loop: CASSGVGRGGSSYNEQFF. DNA for the CDR3: TGTGCCAGCAGCGGGGTGGGTCGCGGGGGCAGCTCCTACAATGAGCAGTTCTTC.

This sequence joins TRBV10-3 and TRBJ2-2; perhaps TRBD2 as D (5 bases). This CDR3 spans 14 amino acids. Germline CDR1 is ENHRY and CDR2 is SYGVKD. V lost 8 bases and J lost 6, with 16 bases in between. The CDR3 sequence: CAIRGLPLAGELFF. The CDR3 nucleotides read TGTGCCATCCGCGGACTCCCTTTGGCCGGGGAGCTGTTTTTT.

The chain has TRBV5-5 and TRBJ2-2, with TRBD2 matching over 7 bases. The CDR3 length is 14 residues. V shed 4 bases and J 4 bases; nucleotides not matched to a gene: 4. Germline V gives CDR1 SGHKS, CDR2 YYEKEE (reference sequence). The CDR3 loop is CASSRSGGTGELFF. CDR3 DNA: TGTGCCAGCAGCCGGTCGGGGGGCACCGGGGAGCTGTTTTTT.

The chain is built from TRBV19 and TRBJ1-5, with 12 nucleotides matching TRBD1. The junction had 11 bases not matched to a gene; V was cut back by 6 bases and J by 2 bases. This CDR3 is 18 amino acids long. CDR1 LNHDA and CDR2 SQIVND come from the germline V gene (reference sequence). The CDR3 sequence: CASSAPGQGAGGNQPQHF. The CDR3 DNA reads TGTGCCAGTAGCGCCCCGGGACAGGGGGCGGGGGGCAATCAGCCCCAGCATTTT.

The chain links TRBV5-6 to TRBJ2-3; 11 bases align to TRBD2. With 0 bases clipped from V and 5 bases from J, the junction kept 11 bases outside the gene matches. This CDR3 is built from 18 residues. Germline values: CDR1 SGHDT, CDR2 YYEEEE. The DNA of the CDR3 is TGTGCCAGCAGCTTGGTCCCCTTAGCGGGGGGGCGTGAAGATACGCAGTATTTT. Protein: CASSLVPLAGGREDTQYF.

The genes are TRBV14 and TRBJ2-3; 9 bases agree with TRBD1. Germline V gene sequence: CDR1 SGHDN, CDR2 FVKESK. The CDR3 sequence is 17 residues long. Germline trimming cut 4 bases from V and 0 bases from J; bases unmatched to any gene: 8. The CDR3 sequence is CASSRLTGGSSTDTQYF. CDR3 nucleotide sequence: TGTGCCAGCAGCCGATTGACAGGGGGTTCTAGCACAGATACGCAGTATTTT.

V gene TRBV6-2 or TRBV6-3 combines with J gene TRBJ1-1; D gene uncertain. Trimming shortened V by 0 bases and J by 1 base, and 12 bases separated the two germline ends. Germline lookup yields CDR1 MNHEY and CDR2 SVGEGT. The length of the CDR3 is 16 residues. The CDR3 DNA is TGTGCCAGCAGTTACTCGATTCAGGAGGGGAACACTGAAGCTTTCTTT. It encodes CASSYSIQEGNTEAFF.

This clone was seen just once. V usage is TRBV18 and J usage is TRBJ1-1; a weak D match, TRBD1 (5 bases). Trimming left V 3 bases short and J 3 bases short, with 8 bases between. The CDR3 consists of 13 residues. Per the germline V gene, CDR1 is KGHSH and CDR2 is LQKENI. The CDR3 DNA follows: TGTGCCAGCTCACCGGGGCTAGACACTGAAGCTTTCTTT. Protein product: CASSPGLDTEAFF.